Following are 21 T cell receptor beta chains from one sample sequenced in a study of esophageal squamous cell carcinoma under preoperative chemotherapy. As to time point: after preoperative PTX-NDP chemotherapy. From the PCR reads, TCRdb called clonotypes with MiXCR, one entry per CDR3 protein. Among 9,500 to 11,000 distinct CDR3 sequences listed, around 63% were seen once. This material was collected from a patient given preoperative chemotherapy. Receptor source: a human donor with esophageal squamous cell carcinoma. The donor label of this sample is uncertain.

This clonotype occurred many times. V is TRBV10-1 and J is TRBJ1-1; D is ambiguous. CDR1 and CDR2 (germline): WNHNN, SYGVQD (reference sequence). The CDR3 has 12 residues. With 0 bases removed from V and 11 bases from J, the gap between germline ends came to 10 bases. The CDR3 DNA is TGCGCCAGCAGTGAGTCTACAGTCTCGGCTTTCTTT. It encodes CASSESTVSAFF.

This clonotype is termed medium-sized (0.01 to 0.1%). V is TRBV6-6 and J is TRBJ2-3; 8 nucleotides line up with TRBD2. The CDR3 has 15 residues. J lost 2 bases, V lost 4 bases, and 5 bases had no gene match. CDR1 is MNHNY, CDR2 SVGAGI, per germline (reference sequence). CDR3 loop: CASSLSGRPTDTQYF. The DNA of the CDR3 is TGTGCCAGCAGTTTAAGCGGGAGACCCACAGATACGCAGTATTTT.

CDR3 sequence reads: CASSYSAQETQFF. In nucleotides, the CDR3 is TGTGCCAGCAGTTACTCGGCCCAAGAGACCCAGTTCTTC. The chain couples TRBV6-5 to TRBJ2-1; D call uncertain. The CDR3 runs to 13 residues. Trimming left V 0 bases short and J 13 bases short, with 13 bases between. Germline V gene data show CDR1 as MNHEY and CDR2 as SVGAGI.

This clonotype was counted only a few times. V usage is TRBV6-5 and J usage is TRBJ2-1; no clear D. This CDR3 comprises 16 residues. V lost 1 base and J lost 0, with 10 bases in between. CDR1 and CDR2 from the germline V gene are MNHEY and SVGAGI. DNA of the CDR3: TGTGCCAGCAGTTACTATGGGGTCAGCTCCTACAATGAGCAGTTCTTC. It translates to CASSYYGVSSYNEQFF.

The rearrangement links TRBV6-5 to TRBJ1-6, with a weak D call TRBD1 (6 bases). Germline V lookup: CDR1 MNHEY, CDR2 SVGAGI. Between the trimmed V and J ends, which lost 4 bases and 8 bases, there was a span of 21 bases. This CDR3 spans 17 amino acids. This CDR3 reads CASSWNYPGTSDSPLHF. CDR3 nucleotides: TGTGCCAGCAGTTGGAATTACCCCGGGACATCAGATTCACCCCTCCACTTT.

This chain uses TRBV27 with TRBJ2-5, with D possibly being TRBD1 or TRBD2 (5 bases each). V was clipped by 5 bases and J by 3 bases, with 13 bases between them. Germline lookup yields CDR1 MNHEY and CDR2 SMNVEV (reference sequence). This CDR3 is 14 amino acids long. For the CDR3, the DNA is TGTGCCAGCAGTCCCCGGGACGGGGAAGAGACCCAGTACTTC. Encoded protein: CASSPRDGEETQYF.

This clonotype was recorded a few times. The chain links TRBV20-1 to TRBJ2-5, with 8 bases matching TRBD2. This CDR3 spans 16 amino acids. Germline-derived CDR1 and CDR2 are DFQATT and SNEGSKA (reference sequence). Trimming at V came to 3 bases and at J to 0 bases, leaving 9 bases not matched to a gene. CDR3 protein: CSARRLAGGDQETQYF. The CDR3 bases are TGCAGTGCTAGGCGGCTAGCGGGCGGGGACCAAGAGACCCAGTACTTC.

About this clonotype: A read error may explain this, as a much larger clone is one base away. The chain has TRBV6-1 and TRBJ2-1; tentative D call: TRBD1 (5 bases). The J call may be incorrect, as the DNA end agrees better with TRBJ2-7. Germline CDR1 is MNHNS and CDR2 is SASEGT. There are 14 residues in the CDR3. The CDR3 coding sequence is TGTGCCAGCAGTGCGCAGGGAAGAGACAATGAGCAGTACTTC. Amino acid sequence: CASSAQGRDNEQYF.

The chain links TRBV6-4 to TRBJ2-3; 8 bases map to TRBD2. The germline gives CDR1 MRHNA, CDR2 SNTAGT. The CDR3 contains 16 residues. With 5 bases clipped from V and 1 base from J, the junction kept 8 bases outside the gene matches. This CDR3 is CASSREAGGGTDTQYF. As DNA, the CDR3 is TGTGCCAGCAGTCGTGAGGCGGGAGGTGGCACAGATACGCAGTATTTT.

CDR3 loop: CAISESADTDTQYF. The DNA of the CDR3 is TGTGCCATCAGTGAGTCCGCGGACACAGATACGCAGTATTTT. This chain joins TRBV10-3 and TRBJ2-3; D is unresolved. Germline V CDR1 and CDR2: ENHRY, SYGVKD. The CDR3 loop spans 14 amino acids. V lost 0 bases and J lost 2, with 6 bases in between.

DNA of the CDR3: TGTGCGGGCAGCGGGGCCCGTTACAAAGAGACGCAGTATTTT. As protein: CAGSGARYKETQYF. The chain employs TRBV6-1 and TRBJ2-3, with 7 bases aligning to TRBD2. Germline V CDR1 and CDR2: MNHNS, SASEGT. The CDR3 is 14 amino acids.

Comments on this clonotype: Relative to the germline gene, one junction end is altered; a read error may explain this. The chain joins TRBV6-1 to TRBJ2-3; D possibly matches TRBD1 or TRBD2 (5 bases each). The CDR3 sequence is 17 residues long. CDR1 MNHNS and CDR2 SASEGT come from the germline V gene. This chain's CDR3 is CASIAGRGERAKDTQYF. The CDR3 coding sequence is TGTGCCAGCATCGCGGGTAGGGGAGAGCGAGCCAAAGATACGCAGTATTTC.

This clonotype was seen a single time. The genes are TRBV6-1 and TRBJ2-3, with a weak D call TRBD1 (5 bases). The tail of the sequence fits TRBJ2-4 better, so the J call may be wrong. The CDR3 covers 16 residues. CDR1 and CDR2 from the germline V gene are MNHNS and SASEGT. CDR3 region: CASSELGRRATDTQYF. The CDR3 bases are TGTGCCAGCAGCGAATTGGGGCGGAGAGCCACAGATACTCAGTACTTC.

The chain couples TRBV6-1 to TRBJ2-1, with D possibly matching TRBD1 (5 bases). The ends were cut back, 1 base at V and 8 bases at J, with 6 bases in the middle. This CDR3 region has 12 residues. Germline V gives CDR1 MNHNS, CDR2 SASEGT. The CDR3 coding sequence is TGTGCCAGCAGTGAAGTGACAGATGAGCAGTTCTTC. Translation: CASSEVTDEQFF.

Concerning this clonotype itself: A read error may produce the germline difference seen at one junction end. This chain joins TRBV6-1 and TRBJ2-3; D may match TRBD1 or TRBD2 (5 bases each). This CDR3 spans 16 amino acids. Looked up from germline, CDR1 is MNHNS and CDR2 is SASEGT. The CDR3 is CASSELWGSAKDMQYF. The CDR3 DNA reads TGTGCCAGCAGTGAATTGTGGGGGAGCGCCAAAGATATGCAGTATTTT.

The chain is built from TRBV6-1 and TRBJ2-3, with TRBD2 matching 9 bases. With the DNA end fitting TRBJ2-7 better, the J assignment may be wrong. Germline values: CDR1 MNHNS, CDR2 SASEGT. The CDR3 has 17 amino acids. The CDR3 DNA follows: TGTGCCAGCAGCGCGGGTAGCGGGGGCCGCGGCCCAGAGACGCAGTACTTC. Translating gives CASSAGSGGRGPETQYF.

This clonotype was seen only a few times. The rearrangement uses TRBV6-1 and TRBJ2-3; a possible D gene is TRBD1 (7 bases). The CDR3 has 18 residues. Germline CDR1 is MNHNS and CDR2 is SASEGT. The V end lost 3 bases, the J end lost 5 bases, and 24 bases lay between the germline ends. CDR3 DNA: TGTGCCAGCAGTGAGAGGGCAGGGGGGATGTGTGCCAAAGATACGCAGTATTTT. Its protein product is CASSERAGGMCAKDTQYF.

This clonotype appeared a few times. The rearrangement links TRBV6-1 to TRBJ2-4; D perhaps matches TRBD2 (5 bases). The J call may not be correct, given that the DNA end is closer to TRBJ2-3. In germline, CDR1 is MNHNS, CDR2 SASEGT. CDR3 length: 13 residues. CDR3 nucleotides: TGTGCCAGGGGTGTGAGGGCCAGGAACACGCAGTATTTT. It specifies CARGVRARNTQYF.

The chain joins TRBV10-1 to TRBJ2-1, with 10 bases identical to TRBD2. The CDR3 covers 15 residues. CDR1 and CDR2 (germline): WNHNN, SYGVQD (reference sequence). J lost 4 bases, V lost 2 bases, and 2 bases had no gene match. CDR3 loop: CASSEGTSDYNEQFF. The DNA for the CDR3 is TGCGCCAGCAGTGAGGGGACTAGCGATTACAATGAGCAGTTCTTC.

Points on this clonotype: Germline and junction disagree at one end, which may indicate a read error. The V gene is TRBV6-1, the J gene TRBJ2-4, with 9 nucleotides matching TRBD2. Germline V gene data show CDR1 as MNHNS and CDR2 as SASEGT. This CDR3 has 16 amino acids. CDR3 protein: CASRPLAGTSKDMQYF. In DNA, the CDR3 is TGTGCCAGCAGACCCCTAGCGGGGACTAGCAAAGACATGCAGTATTTC.

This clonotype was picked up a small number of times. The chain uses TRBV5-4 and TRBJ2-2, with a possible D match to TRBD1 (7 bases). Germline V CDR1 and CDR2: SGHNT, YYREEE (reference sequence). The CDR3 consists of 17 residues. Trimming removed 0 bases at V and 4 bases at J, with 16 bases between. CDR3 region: CASSLAEGARGTGELFF. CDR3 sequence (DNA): TGTGCCAGCAGCTTGGCGGAGGGGGCCCGGGGCACCGGGGAGCTGTTTTTT.